The next 18 T cell receptor beta chains were all read from a single sample in a study of PD-L1 blockade in urothelial cancer. Profiled with immunoSEQ multiplex PCR; TCRdb holds only in-frame clones, not every one. The sample shows under 85,000 clones, more than 85% of them seen only once. This sample's time point: peripheral blood 6 weeks after treatment start. The source was PBMCs, collected around atezolizumab (anti-PD-L1) treatment. The origin of the receptors is a woman over 75 with urothelial cancer.

This chain uses TRBV7-2 with TRBJ2-7, with unresolved D. Trimming pared 5 bases from V and 4 bases from J, leaving 12 bases between. The CDR3 extends over 13 amino acids. In germline, CDR1 is SGHTA, CDR2 FQGNSA. CDR3 DNA: TGTGCCAGCAGCCCCGTGGCAGGATACGAGCAGTACTTC. The encoded protein is CASSPVAGYEQYF.

Regarding this clone: At one end the junction does not follow the germline gene, possibly because of a read error. The V gene is TRBV28, the J gene TRBJ1-5, with TRBD1 matching 7 bases. The germline V gene encodes CDR1 MDHEN and CDR2 SYDVKM. This CDR3 is built from 15 residues. The chain's CDR3 is CASTRTGQINQPQHF. CDR3 coding DNA: TGTGCAAGCACGCGCACGGGACAGATAAATCAGCCCCAGCATTTT.

This sequence joins TRBV6-5 and TRBJ2-2; the D is unclear. The CDR3 extends over 15 amino acids. Germline values: CDR1 MNHEY, CDR2 SVGAGI. V lost 7 bases and J 2 bases, leaving 14 bases between the germline ends. CDR3 sequence reads: CASKITHRNTGELFF. CDR3 bases: TGTGCCAGCAAGATAACTCACCGTAACACCGGGGAGCTGTTTTTT.

J is TRBJ2-3 and V is TRBV7-2, with TRBD2 identical over 7 bases. Per germline, CDR1 SGHTA and CDR2 FQGNSA. V lost 0 bases to trimming and J lost 3 bases; unmatched junction nucleotides: 0. The CDR3 runs 14 residues. CDR3 nucleotides: TGTGCCAGCAGCTTAGCGGGAGGGACAGATACGCAGTATTTT. Translation gives CASSLAGGTDTQYF.

The CDR3 protein is CASSFGEPLYGYTF. The CDR3 region has the DNA TGTGCCAGCAGTTTTGGAGAACCGCTCTATGGCTACACCTTC. The chain joins TRBV6-5 to TRBJ1-2; D not resolved. Trimming took off 4 bases at V and 4 bases at J, with 13 bases between the two ends. Germline V CDR1 and CDR2: MNHEY, SVGAGI. The CDR3 is 14 amino acids.

Only one count was recorded for this clone. CDR3 DNA sequence: TGTGCCAGTAGTATTTTACAGGGGGCTACTAGGGAGCAGTACTTC. It specifies CASSILQGATREQYF. The V call is TRBV19, the J call TRBJ2-7, with 9 bases that match TRBD1. The CDR3 totals 15 residues. V lost 3 bases to trimming and J lost 7 bases; unmatched junction nucleotides: 10. CDR1 LNHDA and CDR2 SQIVND come from the germline V gene (reference sequence).

This chain connects TRBV15 to TRBJ2-7, with 9 bases fitting TRBD1. CDR1 and CDR2 from the germline V gene are LNHNV and YYDKDF (reference sequence). With 2 bases clipped from V and 2 bases from J, the junction kept 10 bases outside the gene matches. The CDR3 sequence is 17 residues long. The CDR3 here is CATSRRTGGQGTYEQYF. The CDR3 DNA is TGTGCCACCAGCAGACGTACAGGGGGCCAGGGAACCTACGAGCAGTACTTC. Full variable domain (outside the CDR3, taken from reference TRBV15 and TRBJ2-7): DAMVIQNPRYQVTQFGKPVTLSCSQTLNHNVMYWYQQKSSQAPKLLFHYYDKDFNNEADTPDNFQSRRPNTSFCFLDIRSPGLGDTAMYLCATSRRTGGQGTYEQYFGPGTRLTVT.

The V call is TRBV6-1, the J call TRBJ2-3; possible D gene TRBD2, 6 bases. Deletions cut 7 bases from V and 2 bases from J, with 16 bases between. CDR1 and CDR2 (germline): MNHNS, SASEGT. This CDR3 contains 15 residues. In nucleotides, the CDR3 is TGTGCCAGCATTCAGCGGGCACAATACACAGATACGCAGTATTTT. It codes for CASIQRAQYTDTQYF.

The V and J genes are TRBV19 and TRBJ2-7; TRBD2 matches 14 bases. Germline CDR1 is LNHDA and CDR2 is SQIVND (reference sequence). With 8 bases clipped from V and 5 bases from J, the junction kept 14 bases outside the gene matches. The CDR3 has 17 amino acids. The CDR3 nucleotides are TGTGCCAGTCGTAGGACTAGCGGGAGGCCCCTGAGCGACGAGCAGTACTTC. Amino acid sequence: CASRRTSGRPLSDEQYF.

The chain's CDR3 is CATLSQGFYGYTF. The CDR3 DNA reads TGTGCCACCTTATCACAGGGTTTCTATGGCTACACCTTC. The rearrangement links TRBV28 to TRBJ1-2; tentatively, D is TRBD1 (6 bases). The CDR3 consists of 13 residues. Germline CDR1 and CDR2: MDHEN and SYDVKM. Trimming took off 10 bases at V and 4 bases at J, with 16 bases between the two ends.

The chain uses TRBV5-1 and TRBJ1-4, with 7 bases aligning to TRBD1. From germline, CDR1 is SGHRS and CDR2 YFSETQ. Trimming cost V 4 bases and J 6 bases; bases outside gene matches: 15. CDR3 length: 17 amino acids. DNA of the CDR3: TGCGCCAGCAGCCCGGGCGACAGGGCGATTTCGGATGAAAAACTGTTTTTT. Its protein is CASSPGDRAISDEKLFF. Full variable domain (rest looked up from reference TRBV5-1 and TRBJ1-4): KAGVTQTPRYLIKTRGQQVTLSCSPISGHRSVSWYQQTPGQGLQFLFEYFSETQRNKGNFPGRFSGRQFSNSRSEMNVSTLELGDSALYLCASSPGDRAISDEKLFFGSGTQLSVL.

The chain is built from TRBV5-1 and TRBJ2-4, with 7 bases that match TRBD1. Trimming removed 4 bases from V and 0 bases from J; junction bases left unmatched: 7. Germline V CDR1 and CDR2: SGHRS, YFSETQ. The CDR3 totals 16 residues. In DNA form, the CDR3 reads TGCGCCAGCAGCGTCGGGACAGAACTAGCCAAAAACATTCAGTACTTC. Its protein is CASSVGTELAKNIQYF.

This chain links TRBV9 with TRBJ2-7; a possible D gene is TRBD2 (6 bases). This CDR3 is built from 13 residues. The germline V gene encodes CDR1 SGDLS and CDR2 YYNGEE. V lost 4 bases to trimming and J lost 7 bases, with 15 bases between them. CDR3 in DNA: TGTGCCAGCAGCCCCACGGGGGTGGAGGAGCAGTACTTC. Translated, it gives CASSPTGVEEQYF.

The chain recombines TRBV4-1 with TRBJ2-7, with 7 bases aligning to TRBD1. Trimming cost V 4 bases and J 2 bases; bases outside gene matches: 5. Germline V gene sequence: CDR1 MGHRA, CDR2 YSYEKL. This CDR3 has 14 residues. CDR3 bases: TGCGCCAGCAGCCCCACCGGACAGGCCTACGAGCAGTACTTC. Translating gives CASSPTGQAYEQYF.

This clone has just one count. The chain joins TRBV9 to TRBJ2-3, with a tentative D call TRBD2 (6 bases). Germline values: CDR1 SGDLS, CDR2 YYNGEE. CDR3 size: 17 residues. The V end lost 0 bases, the J end lost 3 bases, and 17 bases lay between the germline ends. As DNA, the CDR3 is TGTGCCAGCAGCGTAGCTTGGTATGCCAGCGGGACAGATACGCAGTATTTT. This codes for CASSVAWYASGTDTQYF.

The rearrangement uses TRBV11-2 and TRBJ2-2; 7 bases are shared with TRBD2. With 4 bases clipped from V and 7 bases from J, the junction kept 3 bases outside the gene matches. The V gene's germline CDR1 is SGHAT and CDR2 FQNNGV. The CDR3 length is 13 residues. The CDR3 DNA reads TGTGCCAGCAGCTCCACTAGCGTCGGGGAGCTGTTTTTT. Its protein product is CASSSTSVGELFF.

The CDR3 coding sequence is TGCGCCAGCAGCCAAGACGAGATCTACAATGAGCAGTTCTTC. Encoded protein: CASSQDEIYNEQFF. The chain joins TRBV4-1 to TRBJ2-1, with D unresolved. V was trimmed by 0 bases and J by 3 bases, leaving 6 bases between them. CDR3 length: 14 residues. Per germline, CDR1 MGHRA and CDR2 YSYEKL.

The rearrangement links TRBV4-2 to TRBJ1-3, with D uncertain. CDR1 is LGHNA, CDR2 YNFKEQ, per germline. Trimming removed 1 base from V and 4 bases from J, with 14 bases in between. The CDR3 length is 16 residues. The CDR3 here is CASSQAPVAAGNTIYF. CDR3 DNA sequence: TGTGCCAGCAGCCAAGCCCCGGTAGCGGCGGGAAACACCATATATTTT.